A single sample gave rise to the 27 T cell receptor beta chains below, sequenced in a study of blood T cell repertoires in COVID-19. TCRdb's copy holds only in-frame clones and misses some; the assay was immunoSEQ multiplex PCR. The repertoire has around 200,000 clones, approximately 81% of them found once; the top ten carry roughly 5%. The sample consisted of peripheral blood. The receptors originated from a woman over 75 with acute or convalescent COVID-19.

The genes are TRBV7-3 and TRBJ2-3; TRBD2 aligns across 9 bases. V dropped 5 bases and J dropped 4; count of bases not matched to a gene: 10. This CDR3 has 16 residues. Germline V gene sequence: CDR1 SGHTA, CDR2 FQGTGA. The CDR3 region is CASSLSAGGGADTQYF. In DNA form, the CDR3 reads TGTGCCAGCAGCCTATCAGCGGGAGGAGGTGCAGATACGCAGTATTTT.

The chain joins TRBV11-2 to TRBJ2-7; no clear D gene. V was trimmed by 5 bases and J by 4 bases, leaving 15 bases between them. Germline V gives CDR1 SGHAT, CDR2 FQNNGV. This CDR3 is 14 amino acids long. The CDR3 loop reads CASSTSRRMYEQYF. The DNA of the CDR3 is TGTGCCAGCAGCACCTCGCGGCGGATGTACGAGCAGTACTTC.

CDR3 residues: CASSQFRTSGFNEQFF. Written as DNA, the CDR3 is TGTGCCAGCAGCCAATTCAGGACTAGCGGCTTCAATGAGCAGTTCTTC. The chain carries TRBV11-2 and TRBJ2-1; 10 bases agree with TRBD2. The CDR3 is made up of 16 amino acids. In germline, CDR1 is SGHAT, CDR2 FQNNGV. V lost 5 bases to trimming and J lost 6 bases; unmatched junction nucleotides: 10.

CDR3 in DNA: TGCAGCGCAGGACAGGCGGACACTGAAGCTTTCTTT. It is translated as CSAGQADTEAFF. V gene TRBV29-1 combines with J gene TRBJ1-1; 7 positions agree with TRBD1. Germline CDR1 SQVTM, CDR2 ANQGSEA. The length of the CDR3 is 12 residues. With V trimmed by 7 bases and J by 3 bases, 5 bases remained unmatched.

This rearrangement joins TRBV7-2 to TRBJ2-3; possible D gene TRBD2, 5 bases. Germline V lookup: CDR1 SGHTA, CDR2 FQGNSA. The V end lost 2 bases, the J end lost 6 bases, and 12 bases lay between the germline ends. This CDR3 region has 14 residues. CDR3 sequence reads: CASSLRRDRDTQYF. The CDR3 DNA is TGTGCCAGCAGCTTACGACGGGATCGGGATACGCAGTATTTT.

This clone was observed a single time. J is TRBJ2-7 and V is TRBV6-5, with 9 bases matching TRBD1. The CDR3 extends over 12 amino acids. Per the germline V gene, CDR1 is MNHEY and CDR2 is SVGAGI. V trimming: 6 bases; J trimming: 7 bases; junction bases outside the gene matches: 4. Here the CDR3 DNA reads TGTGCCAGCAGGACAGGGGGTAGGGAGCAGTACTTC. Translated, it gives CASRTGGREQYF.

The rearrangement links TRBV6-5 to TRBJ1-1, with 8 bases fitting TRBD1. CDR1 and CDR2 from the germline V gene are MNHEY and SVGAGI. V dropped 5 bases and J dropped 1; count of bases not matched to a gene: 6. The CDR3 is 15 residues long. The CDR3 nucleotides read TGTGCCAGCAGTATTTCCGGGACAGGGAACACTGAAGCTTTCTTT. Translation: CASSISGTGNTEAFF.

The chain uses TRBV7-3 and TRBJ2-1, with 8 bases aligning to TRBD2. V trimming: 1 base; J trimming: 9 bases; junction bases outside the gene matches: 11. This CDR3 is 16 amino acids long. Germline V gives CDR1 SGHTA, CDR2 FQGTGA. CDR3 bases: TGTGCCAGCAGCTTAATGAGCGGGAGTAGCTGGGCTGAGCAGTTCTTC. Its protein product is CASSLMSGSSWAEQFF.

The chain couples TRBV24-1 to TRBJ2-3, with D perhaps matching TRBD1 (8 bases). V shed 10 bases and J shed 0 bases, with 19 bases lying between them. Germline CDR1 reads KGHDR; CDR2 reads SFDVKD. The CDR3 extends over 16 amino acids. CDR3 in DNA: TGTGCCACTAACGGGGGGACAGGACGAAGCACAGATACGCAGTATTTT. As protein: CATNGGTGRSTDTQYF.

This clone is a singleton in its sample. CDR3 nucleotides: TGTGCCAGTAGTATCCCAGGACAGGGGGTCTATGGCTACACCTTC. This codes for CASSIPGQGVYGYTF. The rearrangement joins TRBV19 to TRBJ1-2, with 10 bases fitting TRBD1. This CDR3 has 15 amino acids. V lost 3 bases, J lost 4 bases, and 5 bases stayed unmatched. Germline V gene data show CDR1 as LNHDA and CDR2 as SQIVND (reference sequence).

This rearrangement joins TRBV6-6 to TRBJ1-4; maybe TRBD1 (5 bases). Germline CDR1 and CDR2: MNHNY and SVGAGI (reference sequence). V was shortened by 0 bases and J by 6 bases, with 14 bases between the two germline ends. The CDR3 length is 16 residues. Here the CDR3 DNA reads TGTGCCAGCAGTTACTCGTTCCAGGGAGGGGATGAAAAACTGTTTTTT. This encodes CASSYSFQGGDEKLFF.

The V gene is TRBV19, the J gene TRBJ2-1; D unclear. CDR1 LNHDA and CDR2 SQIVND come from the germline V gene (reference sequence). CDR3 length: 15 amino acids. V dropped 3 bases and J dropped 5 bases, with 14 bases sitting between them. The CDR3 DNA is TGTGCCAGTAGTATTATAGCCGGCAGCAACAATGAGCAGTTCTTC. Translating gives CASSIIAGSNNEQFF.

The chain uses TRBV5-5 and TRBJ2-7; TRBD1 might be the D (5 bases). Germline CDR1 SGHKS, CDR2 YYEKEE (reference sequence). The CDR3 totals 13 residues. The germline V and J ends were trimmed by 0 bases and 5 bases, with 9 bases remaining between them. The CDR3 DNA follows: TGTGCCAGCAGCTTGGGGCAGGGCCACGAGCAGTACTTC. This translates into CASSLGQGHEQYF.

The J gene is TRBJ1-1, the V gene TRBV2; a weak D match, TRBD1 (6 bases). Looked up from germline, CDR1 is SNHLY and CDR2 is FYNNEI. This CDR3 has 15 amino acids. The V and J ends lost 3 bases and 1 base respectively, with 12 bases between them. In DNA, the CDR3 is TGTGCCAGCAGTGAGCAGGGGTTGACGAACACTGAAGCTTTCTTT. Protein: CASSEQGLTNTEAFF.

This chain connects TRBV19 to TRBJ2-1; 9 bases agree with TRBD1. The CDR3 covers 15 residues. V was pared by 1 base and J by 8 bases, with 6 bases of the junction left unmatched. The germline V gene has CDR1 LNHDA and CDR2 SQIVND (reference sequence). CDR3: CASSIAGTGIYEQFF. The CDR3 nucleotides are TGTGCCAGTAGTATAGCCGGGACAGGGATCTATGAGCAGTTCTTC.

This clone showed up just once. The chain recombines TRBV5-6 with TRBJ2-7; D remains unclear. Trimming pared 3 bases from V and 5 bases from J, leaving 12 bases between. CDR1 is SGHDT and CDR2 is YYEEEE in the germline V gene. This CDR3 comprises 13 residues. CDR3 nucleotides: TGTGCCAGCAGCTACTCTAGAATAAACGAGCAGTACTTC. It is translated as CASSYSRINEQYF.

The chain carries TRBV15 and TRBJ2-2; D may be TRBD2 (5 bases). CDR1 LNHNV and CDR2 YYDKDF come from the germline V gene (reference sequence). The germline V and J ends were trimmed by 8 bases and 4 bases, with 11 bases remaining between them. There are 13 residues in the CDR3. The CDR3 DNA is TGTGCCACCCCGAGCGGAATCACCGGGGAGCTGTTTTTT. Amino acids: CATPSGITGELFF.

The rearrangement links TRBV5-4 to TRBJ2-7, with 8 bases identical to TRBD1. Germline-derived CDR1 and CDR2 are SGHNT and YYREEE (reference sequence). V lost 3 bases and J lost 3; bases outside the gene matches: 8. This CDR3 has 15 residues. The CDR3 DNA follows: TGTGCCAGCAGCTCAAGGACAGGGAATGGCTACGAGCAGTACTTC. It codes for CASSSRTGNGYEQYF.

V is TRBV28 and J is TRBJ1-4, with 9 bases aligning to TRBD1. Per the germline V gene, CDR1 is MDHEN and CDR2 is SYDVKM. The V gene end was trimmed by 2 bases and the J gene end by 12 bases; junction bases not matched to a gene: 10. The CDR3 consists of 15 residues. Written as DNA, the CDR3 is TGTGCCAGCAGTTTAACACCGGGACGGACAGGGGAACTGTTTTTT. Translated, it gives CASSLTPGRTGELFF.

J is TRBJ1-6 and V is TRBV6-5; D not resolved. The CDR3 length is 15 residues. V lost 8 bases and J 0 bases, leaving 11 bases between the germline ends. The germline V gene encodes CDR1 MNHEY and CDR2 SVGAGI. This CDR3 is CASRAPGSYNSPLHF. The CDR3 DNA is TGTGCCAGCCGCGCGCCGGGCTCCTATAATTCACCCCTCCACTTT.

The chain carries TRBV28 and TRBJ1-5; no definite D call. Germline loops: CDR1 MDHEN, CDR2 SYDVKM. CDR3 length: 15 residues. V lost 3 bases and J lost 2, with 11 bases in between. CDR3 DNA sequence: TGTGCCAGCAGTTTTCTGAGGATACGCAATCAGCCCCAGCATTTT. It is translated as CASSFLRIRNQPQHF.

The V call is TRBV28, the J call TRBJ2-5; possible D gene TRBD2, 6 bases. The V and J ends lost 8 bases and 4 bases respectively, with 14 bases between them. The CDR3 sequence is 13 residues long. Germline CDR1 reads MDHEN; CDR2 reads SYDVKM. The DNA of the CDR3 is TGTGCCAGCCTCAGCGGGCCCGGAGAGACCCAGTACTTC. It yields the protein CASLSGPGETQYF. The complete variable domain, with remaining parts taken from reference TRBV28 and TRBJ2-5, reads DVKVTQSSRYLVKRTGEKVFLECVQDMDHENMFWYRQDPGLGLRLIYFSYDVKMKEKGDIPEGYSVSREKKERFSLILESASTNQTSMYLCASLSGPGETQYFGPGTRLLVL.

The chain links TRBV27 to TRBJ1-5; 8 bases map to TRBD1. The CDR3 loop spans 15 amino acids. Per germline, CDR1 MNHEY and CDR2 SMNVEV (reference sequence). V gave up 2 bases and J gave up 4 bases; unmatched junction bases: 4. The CDR3 here is CASSLQGARNQPQHF. The CDR3 nucleotides read TGTGCCAGCAGTTTACAGGGGGCCCGAAATCAGCCCCAGCATTTT.

This sequence joins TRBV5-1 and TRBJ2-5, with a possible D match to TRBD1 (5 bases). Germline V gene data show CDR1 as SGHRS and CDR2 as YFSETQ. Trimming removed 6 bases from V and 3 bases from J, with 6 bases in between. The CDR3 is made up of 11 amino acids. The CDR3 DNA sequence: TGCGCCAGCATAGGGGAAGAGACCCAGTACTTC. Protein: CASIGEETQYF.

This chain connects TRBV27 to TRBJ1-2; D remains unclear. This CDR3 region has 13 residues. Between the trimmed V and J ends, which lost 1 base and 9 bases, there was a span of 12 bases. CDR1 and CDR2 (germline): MNHEY, SMNVEV (reference sequence). Written as DNA, the CDR3 is TGTGCCAGCAGTTTATTGTACCGTGGGCGCTACACCTTC. Protein sequence: CASSLLYRGRYTF.

The V gene is TRBV20-1, the J gene TRBJ2-7; 10 bases are a match to TRBD2. The CDR3 contains 15 residues. Germline lookup yields CDR1 DFQATT and CDR2 SNEGSKA (reference sequence). Trimming at V came to 3 bases and at J to 4 bases, leaving 9 bases not matched to a gene. CDR3 sequence: CSASGSGRVNYEQYF. The CDR3 DNA reads as TGCAGTGCTAGTGGGAGCGGGAGGGTGAATTACGAGCAGTACTTC.

This clone was recorded only once. V and J are TRBV5-6 and TRBJ1-6, with 8 bases identical to TRBD1. In germline, CDR1 is SGHDT, CDR2 YYEEEE. The CDR3 spans 16 residues. V was clipped by 4 bases and J by 7 bases; unmatched bases: 10. CDR3 sequence reads: CASSPLRGLSNSPLHF. In nucleotides, the CDR3 is TGTGCCAGCAGCCCACTCAGGGGGCTGAGCAATTCACCCCTCCACTTT.